This paragraph reports one T cell receptor (beta chain). Its antigen is currently unknown. The data were obtained in a study of T cell responses to AZD1222 COVID-19 vaccine. As for the study in general: The study pooled second doses at about 4 or about 12 weeks.

TCRdb's copy holds only in-frame clones and misses some; the assay was immunoSEQ multiplex PCR. The sample gives around 130,000 clones, approximately 86% of which show up once; more than 10% is in the top ten. General observations from the study: Unmutated regions of variants are reportedly targeted by nearly half of spike-specific TCRs. Researchers report vaccine-associated CD4 TCRs spanning spike, with dominance at 160-218 and 743-854. Repertoires were sampled only after the peak T cell response.

The germline CDR1 and CDR2 sequences are SGHTA and FQGTGA. Trimming at V came to 5 bases and at J to 2 bases, leaving 5 bases not matched to a gene. The CDR3 sequence is 15 residues long. The clonotype comes from an adult in good health. The sample was peripheral blood, taken on day 0 of AZD1222 vaccination. This chain links TRBV7-3 with TRBJ2-3, with TRBD2 matching over 9 bases. The CDR3 DNA is TGTGCCAGCAGCCGGACTAGCGCATTCACAGATACGCAGTATTTT. Translation: CASSRTSAFTDTQYF. Together with reference TRBV7-3 and TRBJ2-3, the CDR3 gives the full variable domain: GAGVSQTPSNKVTEKGKYVELRCDPISGHTALYWYRQSLGQGPEFLIYFQGTGAADDSGLPNDRFFAVRPEGSVSTLKIQRTERGDSAVYLCASSRTSAFTDTQYFGPGTRLTVL.